The 8 T cell receptor beta chains listed next were all sequenced from one sample in a study of blood T cell repertoires in COVID-19. Repertoires were generated with immunoSEQ multiplex PCR, while TCRdb's copy carries only in-frame clones and drops some. The table records 250,000 or so clones, nearly 90% of them present only once. The sample taken for sequencing was PBMCs or T cells enriched from blood (not recorded which). These receptors came from a young man who had recovered from COVID-19.

This rearrangement joins TRBV10-3 to TRBJ1-1; 7 nucleotides align to TRBD1. This CDR3 spans 13 amino acids. Trimming at V came to 7 bases and at J to 5 bases, leaving 7 bases not matched to a gene. Germline CDR1 ENHRY, CDR2 SYGVKD. Written as DNA, the CDR3 is TGTGCCATCATGAGGACAGGTCGGACTGAAGCTTTCTTT. Translation gives CAIMRTGRTEAFF.

V gene TRBV30 combines with J gene TRBJ2-7; TRBD1 agrees at 10 bases. CDR3 length: 15 residues. Germline CDR1 reads GTSNPN; CDR2 reads SVGIG (reference sequence). V was pared by 1 base and J by 9 bases, with 12 bases of the junction left unmatched. The CDR3 coding sequence is TGTGCCTGGAGTGCAGGGAGACAGGGGGCGTCAGGGCAGTACTTC. The encoded protein is CAWSAGRQGASGQYF.

The chain is built from TRBV3-1 (or the pseudogene TRBV3-2) and TRBJ2-7, with D unresolved. The CDR3 runs to 13 residues. Trimming left V 4 bases short and J 2 bases short, with 9 bases between. In germline, CDR1 is LGHDT, CDR2 YNNKEL (reference sequence). The CDR3 loop reads CASSPIVPYEQYF. CDR3 nucleotides: TGTGCCAGCAGCCCTATAGTCCCCTACGAGCAGTACTTC.

This clone came up a few times. This sequence joins TRBV28 and TRBJ1-4; D is perhaps TRBD1 (5 bases). CDR1 and CDR2 (germline): MDHEN, SYDVKM. V was clipped by 7 bases and J by 0 bases, with 15 bases between them. The CDR3 has 16 amino acids. Here the CDR3 DNA reads TGTGCCAGCAACCTAAGGGGCAGGGCAACTAATGAAAAACTGTTTTTT. Amino acids: CASNLRGRATNEKLFF. The full variable domain, its missing parts supplied by reference TRBV28 and TRBJ1-4, is DVKVTQSSRYLVKRTGEKVFLECVQDMDHENMFWYRQDPGLGLRLIYFSYDVKMKEKGDIPEGYSVSREKKERFSLILESASTNQTSMYLCASNLRGRATNEKLFFGSGTQLSVL.

The rearrangement joins TRBV19 to TRBJ2-7; TRBD2 aligns across 9 bases. V lost 10 bases and J lost 5; bases outside the gene matches: 12. CDR3 length equals 14 residues. Germline V lookup: CDR1 LNHDA, CDR2 SQIVND (reference sequence). CDR3 sequence (DNA): TGTGCCACCTTTAGCGGGGGCCACGGGGACGAGCAGTACTTC. Its protein is CATFSGGHGDEQYF.

The rearrangement joins TRBV3-1 (or the pseudogene TRBV3-2) to TRBJ1-1; weak D call: TRBD1 (5 bases). The CDR3 sequence is 13 residues long. V was trimmed by 7 bases and J by 0 bases, leaving 9 bases between them. Germline V gene data show CDR1 as LGHDT and CDR2 as YNNKEL (reference sequence). CDR3 sequence reads: CASTRGVNTEAFF. CDR3 coding DNA: TGTGCCAGCACCCGGGGGGTGAACACTGAAGCTTTCTTT.

The chain couples TRBV7-2 to TRBJ2-2; the match to TRBD2 covers 15 bases. The ends lost 5 bases at V and 7 bases at J; junction bases unmatched: 8. Germline CDR1 and CDR2: SGHTA and FQGNSA. CDR3 length equals 17 residues. The CDR3 loop reads CASSLGLAGGPVGELFF. The CDR3 nucleotides are TGTGCCAGCAGCCTAGGACTAGCGGGAGGGCCAGTCGGGGAGCTGTTTTTT.

The J gene is TRBJ2-5, the V gene TRBV19; 7 nucleotides agree with TRBD1. CDR1 is LNHDA, CDR2 SQIVND, per germline (reference sequence). This CDR3 contains 14 residues. Losses at the gene ends were 3 bases for V and 5 bases for J; bases not matched to a gene: 6. The CDR3, as DNA: TGTGCCAGTAGTATTGGAGAGACAGGGGAGACCCAGTACTTC. It encodes CASSIGETGETQYF.